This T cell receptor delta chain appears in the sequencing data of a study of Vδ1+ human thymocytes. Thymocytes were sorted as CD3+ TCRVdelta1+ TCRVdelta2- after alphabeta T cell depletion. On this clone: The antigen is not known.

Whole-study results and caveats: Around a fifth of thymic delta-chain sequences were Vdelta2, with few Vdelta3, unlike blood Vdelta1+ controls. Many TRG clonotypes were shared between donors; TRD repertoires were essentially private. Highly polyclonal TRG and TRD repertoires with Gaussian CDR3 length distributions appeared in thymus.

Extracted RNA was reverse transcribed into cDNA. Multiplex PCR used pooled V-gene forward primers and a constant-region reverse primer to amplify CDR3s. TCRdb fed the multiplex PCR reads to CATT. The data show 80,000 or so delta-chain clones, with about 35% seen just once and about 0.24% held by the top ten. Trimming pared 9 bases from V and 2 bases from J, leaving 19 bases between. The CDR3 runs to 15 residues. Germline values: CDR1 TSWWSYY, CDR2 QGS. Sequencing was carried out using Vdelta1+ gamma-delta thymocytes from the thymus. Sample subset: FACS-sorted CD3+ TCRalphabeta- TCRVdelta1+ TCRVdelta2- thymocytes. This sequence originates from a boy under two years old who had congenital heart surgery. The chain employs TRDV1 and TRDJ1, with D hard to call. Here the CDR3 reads CALTRFPNGTDKLIF. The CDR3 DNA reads TGTGCTCTGACGCGATTCCCCAACGGTACCGATAAACTCATCTTT.